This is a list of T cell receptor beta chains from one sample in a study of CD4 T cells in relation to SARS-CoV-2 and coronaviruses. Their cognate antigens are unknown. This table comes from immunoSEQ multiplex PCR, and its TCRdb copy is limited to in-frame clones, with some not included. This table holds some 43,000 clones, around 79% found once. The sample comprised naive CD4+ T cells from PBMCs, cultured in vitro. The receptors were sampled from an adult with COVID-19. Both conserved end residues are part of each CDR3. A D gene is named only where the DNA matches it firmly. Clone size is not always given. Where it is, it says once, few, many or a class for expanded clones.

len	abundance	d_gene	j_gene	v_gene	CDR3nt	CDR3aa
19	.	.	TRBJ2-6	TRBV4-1	TGCGCCAGCAGCCAAGGGGTCGGGGGCTGGGCACCTGGGGCCAACGTCCTGACTTTC	CASSQGVGGWAPGANVLTF
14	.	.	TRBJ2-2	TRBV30	TGTGCCTGGAGAGGGGGTGCGGGAACCGGGGAGCTGTTTTTT	CAWRGGAGTGELFF
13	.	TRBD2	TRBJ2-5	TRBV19	TGTGCCAGTAGTATCGGGGGGAAAGAGACCCAGTACTTC	CASSIGGKETQYF
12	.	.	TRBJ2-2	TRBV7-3	TGTGCCAGCAGCATGGGGGCCGGGGAGCTGTTTTTT	CASSMGAGELFF
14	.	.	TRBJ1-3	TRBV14	TGTGCCAGCAGCCAACTGAGCTCTGGAAACACCATATATTTT	CASSQLSSGNTIYF
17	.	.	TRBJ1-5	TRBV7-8	TGTGCCAGCAGCTTATATCCCCGGGGCAGGCGTCATCAGCCCCAGCATTTT	CASSLYPRGRRHQPQHF
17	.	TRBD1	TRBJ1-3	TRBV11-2	TGTGCCAGCAGCCCTCGTCCCGGGACAGGGGGGGGAAACACCATATATTTT	CASSPRPGTGGGNTIYF
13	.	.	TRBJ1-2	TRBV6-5	TGTGCCAGCAGTTACGTGGGGGGGAACGGCTACACCTTC	CASSYVGGNGYTF
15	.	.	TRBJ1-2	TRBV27	TGTGCCAGCAGTGGCCGGGGGGCGAGGAGCTATGGCTACACCTTC	CASSGRGARSYGYTF
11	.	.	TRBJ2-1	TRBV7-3	TGTGCCAGCAGGGCCGGGACTCAGCAGTTCTTC	CASRAGTQQFF
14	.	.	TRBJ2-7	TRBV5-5	TGTGCCAGCAGCTTGGAACAGGGTATCCACGAGCAGTACTTC	CASSLEQGIHEQYF
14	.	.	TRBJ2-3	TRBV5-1	TGCGCCAGCAGCTTGCCAAGAAACACAGATACGCAGTATTTT	CASSLPRNTDTQYF
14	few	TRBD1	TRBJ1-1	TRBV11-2	TGTGCCAGCAGCGCGACAGGGGGCGTTACTGAAGCTTTCTTT	CASSATGGVTEAFF
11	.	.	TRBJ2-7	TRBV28	TGTGCCAGCAGCGAACAGTACGAGCAGTACTTC	CASSEQYEQYF
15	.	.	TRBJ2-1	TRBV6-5	TGTGCCAGCAGTTACTCCCTCAGGGACTACAATGAGCAGTTCTTC	CASSYSLRDYNEQFF
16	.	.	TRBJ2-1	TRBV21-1	TGTGCCAGCCGAGGGACAGGGGGTTCCATTGACAATGAGCAGTTCTTC	CASRGTGGSIDNEQFF
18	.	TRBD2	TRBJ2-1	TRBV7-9	TGTGCCAGCAGCTTAGATTTCTACGGGCTAGCGGCATACAATGAGCAGTTCTTC	CASSLDFYGLAAYNEQFF
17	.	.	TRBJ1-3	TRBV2	TGTGCCAGCAGTGTATTGAGTACAGGCGAGTTTGGAAACACCATATATTTT	CASSVLSTGEFGNTIYF
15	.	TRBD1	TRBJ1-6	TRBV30	TGTGCCTCAGCCGGATGGGACAGCTATAATTCACCCCTCCACTTT	CASAGWDSYNSPLHF
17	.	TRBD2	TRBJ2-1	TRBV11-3	TGTGCCAGCAGCTTAAGGAGTAGCGGGAGGGCCGACAATGAGCAGTTCTTC	CASSLRSSGRADNEQFF
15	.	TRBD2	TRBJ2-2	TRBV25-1	TGTGCCAGCAGTGGCCGACTAGCGGCGACCGGGGAGCTGTTTTTT	CASSGRLAATGELFF
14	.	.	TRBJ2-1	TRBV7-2	TGTGCCAGCAGCTCCCGTGCCTCCTACAATGAGCAGTTCTTC	CASSSRASYNEQFF